Each of the 30 T cell receptor beta chains below was sequenced from the same sample in a study of control samples from healthy donors and cancer patients. TCRdb keeps only in-frame clones here, not all; method: immunoSEQ multiplex PCR. The sample includes 150,000 to 180,000 clones, 90% to 95% seen only once; the top ten take approximately 6%. Material: blood. These receptors originate from a man aged 40-49 years in good health.

This clone has a single count. The chain recombines TRBV2 with TRBJ1-2; D gene uncertain. CDR1 and CDR2 from the germline V gene are SNHLY and FYNNEI. Trimming cost V 6 bases and J 3 bases, with 17 bases left between them. CDR3 length: 15 residues. This CDR3 reads CASSPRIGNYYGYTF. The CDR3 DNA reads TGTGCCAGCAGCCCCAGAATTGGGAATTACTATGGCTACACCTTC.

In nucleotides, the CDR3 is TGTGCCAGCTGTTCTAGGGACGGAAACTATGGCTACACCTTC. Protein: CASCSRDGNYGYTF. The chain combines TRBV6-2 or TRBV6-3 with TRBJ1-2; a weak D match, TRBD1 (5 bases). Germline V lookup: CDR1 MNHEY, CDR2 SVGEGT. Trimming removed 8 bases from V and 2 bases from J, with 15 bases in between. The CDR3 loop spans 14 amino acids.

The genes are TRBV19 and TRBJ2-5; D remains ambiguous. Between the trimmed V and J ends, which lost 3 bases and 4 bases, there was a span of 9 bases. The CDR3 spans 13 residues. Germline V gene data show CDR1 as LNHDA and CDR2 as SQIVND (reference sequence). This chain's CDR3 is CASSMSHGETQYF. CDR3 DNA: TGTGCCAGTAGTATGTCCCACGGAGAGACCCAGTACTTC.

The V call is TRBV27, the J call TRBJ1-5; no firm D call. Germline CDR1 reads MNHEY; CDR2 reads SMNVEV (reference sequence). CDR3 length: 17 residues. V was shortened by 2 bases and J by 3 bases, with 17 bases between the two germline ends. CDR3 protein: CASSLTPDLPSNQPQHF. CDR3 sequence (DNA): TGTGCCAGCAGTTTAACCCCCGACCTCCCCTCCAATCAGCCCCAGCATTTT.

J is TRBJ1-2 and V is TRBV21-1. TRBV21-1 represents a pseudogene. The CDR3 has 13 residues. CDR3 sequence: CASSKSGPRGYTF. Written as DNA, the CDR3 is TGTGCCAGCAGCAAATCCGGTCCCCGCGGCTACACCTTC.

The chain links TRBV25-1 to TRBJ2-3; D is uncertain. V was shortened by 7 bases and J by 7 bases, with 12 bases between the two germline ends. Germline CDR1 MGHDK, CDR2 SYGVNS. The CDR3 extends over 12 amino acids. The CDR3 here is CASNLNGNTQYF. CDR3 in DNA: TGTGCCAGCAACCTAAATGGGAATACGCAGTATTTT.

The chain joins TRBV30 to TRBJ1-5; no firm D call. V lost 2 bases and J 2 bases, leaving 7 bases between the germline ends. The CDR3 loop spans 13 amino acids. Per germline, CDR1 GTSNPN and CDR2 SVGIG (reference sequence). CDR3 in amino acids: CAWSPQRNQPQHF. The CDR3 bases are TGTGCCTGGAGTCCCCAGCGCAATCAGCCCCAGCATTTT.

The chain is built from TRBV10-1 and TRBJ1-5; 7 bases line up with TRBD1. This CDR3 comprises 18 residues. V lost 6 bases and J lost 0; bases outside the gene matches: 14. Germline loops: CDR1 WNHNN, CDR2 SYGVQD (reference sequence). CDR3 residues: CASRYGTATTPSNQPQHF. Here the CDR3 DNA reads TGCGCCAGCAGGTACGGGACAGCCACGACCCCTAGCAATCAGCCCCAGCATTTT.

This sequence joins TRBV6-5 and TRBJ1-1; D is possibly TRBD1 (6 bases). V lost 11 bases to trimming and J lost 3 bases, with 19 bases between them. Germline-derived CDR1 and CDR2 are MNHEY and SVGAGI. The CDR3 has 14 amino acids. The CDR3 spells CAAFLSRGYTEAFF. CDR3 in DNA: TGTGCCGCATTTCTTAGTAGGGGGTACACTGAAGCTTTCTTT.

The CDR3 protein is CASWGGNQPQHF. The CDR3, as DNA: TGTGCCAGTTGGGGGGGTAATCAGCCCCAGCATTTT. The rearrangement uses TRBV19 and TRBJ1-5; D may be TRBD1 (5 bases). Germline V gene lookup returns CDR1 LNHDA and CDR2 SQIVND (reference sequence). The CDR3 contains 12 residues. V dropped 8 bases and J dropped 4 bases, with 9 bases sitting between them. Full variable domain (rest looked up from reference TRBV19 and TRBJ1-5): DGGITQSPKYLFRKEGQNVTLSCEQNLNHDAMYWYRQDPGQGLRLIYYSQIVNDFQKGDIAEGYSVSREKKESFPLTVTSAQKNPTAFYLCASWGGNQPQHFGDGTRLSIL.

This clone was seen once. The chain links TRBV5-1 to TRBJ1-6; D might be TRBD1 (5 bases). The CDR3 has 22 amino acids. The germline gives CDR1 SGHRS, CDR2 YFSETQ. Between the trimmed V and J ends, which lost 4 bases and 0 bases, there was a span of 29 bases. CDR3 sequence reads: CASSLGASTVNPESSYNSPLHF. The CDR3 DNA is TGCGCCAGCAGCCTAGGGGCTTCCACAGTAAACCCGGAAAGCTCCTATAATTCACCCCTCCACTTT.

The genes are TRBV28 and TRBJ1-2; D is unclear. The germline CDR1 and CDR2 sequences are MDHEN and SYDVKM. This CDR3 contains 13 residues. V was shortened by 6 bases and J by 4 bases, with 12 bases between the two germline ends. The CDR3 coding sequence is TGTGCCAGCAGCCCTCGGAGTTTCTATGGCTACACCTTC. Its translation is CASSPRSFYGYTF.

This sequence joins TRBV6-2 or TRBV6-3 and TRBJ1-6, with D unclear. Germline-derived CDR1 and CDR2 are MNHEY and SVGEGT. Trimming cost V 4 bases and J 8 bases, with 12 bases left between them. The CDR3 is 14 amino acids. This CDR3 is CASSWRQVDSPLHF. In DNA form, the CDR3 reads TGTGCCAGCAGTTGGCGTCAGGTGGATTCACCCCTCCACTTT.

The chain uses TRBV28 and TRBJ1-3, with D perhaps matching TRBD1 (6 bases). The CDR3 sequence is 17 residues long. Germline loops: CDR1 MDHEN, CDR2 SYDVKM. V was pared by 3 bases and J by 1 base, with 16 bases between. The CDR3 coding sequence is TGTGCCAGCAGTTTTATTCGGGACACCTTATCTGGAAACACCATATATTTT. This codes for CASSFIRDTLSGNTIYF.

The gene calls are TRBV6-4 and TRBJ2-5; D perhaps matches TRBD1 (6 bases). The CDR3 sequence is 16 residues long. CDR1 and CDR2 (germline): MRHNA, SNTAGT. V lost 6 bases, J lost 4 bases, and 21 bases lay in between. The CDR3 here is CASRPPWQGTGETQYF. The CDR3 DNA reads TGTGCCAGCAGGCCTCCATGGCAGGGGACCGGAGAGACCCAGTACTTC.

The CDR3 is CATSDPRDGDQPQHF. CDR3 bases: TGTGCCACCAGTGACCCCCGGGACGGGGATCAGCCCCAGCATTTT. The rearrangement uses TRBV24-1 and TRBJ1-5, with D perhaps TRBD1 (5 bases). From germline, CDR1 is KGHDR and CDR2 SFDVKD. The germline V and J ends were trimmed by 4 bases and 5 bases, with 14 bases remaining between them. The CDR3 totals 15 residues.

The rearrangement joins TRBV30 to TRBJ2-5; 7 nucleotides align to TRBD1. The CDR3 has 13 amino acids. CDR1 is GTSNPN and CDR2 is SVGIG in the germline V gene (reference sequence). Unmatched junction bases numbered 2, after V lost 3 bases and J lost 1 base. The chain's CDR3 is CAWRRDSQETQYF. DNA of the CDR3: TGTGCCTGGAGGAGGGACAGCCAAGAGACCCAGTACTTC.

The V gene is TRBV11-2, the J gene TRBJ2-3; the D gene is possibly TRBD1 (7 bases). Trimming took off 2 bases at V and 8 bases at J, with 14 bases between the two ends. This CDR3 is built from 14 residues. CDR1 is SGHAT, CDR2 FQNNGV, per germline. CDR3 coding DNA: TGTGCCAGCAGCTTACAGGAGGGGGCGGTTACGCAGTATTTT. It is translated as CASSLQEGAVTQYF.

The chain employs TRBV6-2 or TRBV6-3 and TRBJ2-7, with a weak D call TRBD1 (6 bases). Germline CDR1 and CDR2: MNHEY and SVGEGT. V lost 6 bases and J 2 bases, leaving 20 bases between the germline ends. This CDR3 region has 16 residues. CDR3: CASSPDRTGSAYEQYF. The CDR3 DNA reads TGTGCCAGCAGCCCCGACAGAACAGGGTCAGCCTACGAGCAGTACTTC.

This clone was observed once. The chain employs TRBV18 and TRBJ1-4; D gene ambiguous. The CDR3 length is 16 residues. Germline V gene lookup returns CDR1 KGHSH and CDR2 LQKENI. V was shortened by 2 bases and J by 3 bases, with 13 bases between the two germline ends. The CDR3 DNA reads TGTGCCAGCTCACCAGAGCGGGTGAGAGCTAATGAAAAACTGTTTTTT. Translation: CASSPERVRANEKLFF.

The rearrangement joins TRBV6-5 to TRBJ1-6; no definite D call. The CDR3 consists of 11 residues. Per the germline V gene, CDR1 is MNHEY and CDR2 is SVGAGI. The V gene lost 8 bases and the J gene lost 17 bases, with 16 bases spanning the gap. The CDR3 DNA sequence: TGTGCCAGCTCCGAGGGATTTAGAATCCACTTT. It specifies CASSEGFRIHF.

This chain links TRBV7-2 with TRBJ1-2; D gene unclear. V lost 5 bases to trimming and J lost 4 bases, with 14 bases between them. The CDR3 totals 14 residues. In germline, CDR1 is SGHTA, CDR2 FQGNSA. CDR3 loop: CASSDGPRAYGYTF. The CDR3 coding sequence is TGTGCCAGCAGCGACGGTCCTCGGGCCTATGGCTACACCTTC.

V and J are TRBV5-4 and TRBJ1-2, with 7 bases lining up with TRBD1. Germline trimming cut 4 bases from V and 6 bases from J; bases unmatched to any gene: 6. From germline, CDR1 is SGHNT and CDR2 YYREEE (reference sequence). CDR3 size: 13 residues. The CDR3 DNA is TGTGCCAGCAGCGGGGGACAGAGAAATGGCTACACCTTC. It translates to CASSGGQRNGYTF.

The genes are TRBV2 and TRBJ2-1, with TRBD2 matching over 7 bases. Germline assignment: CDR1 SNHLY and CDR2 FYNNEI. V was pared by 3 bases and J by 9 bases, with 8 bases of the junction left unmatched. The CDR3 has 14 residues. In nucleotides, the CDR3 is TGTGCCAGCAGTGACAGGTCGTGGGGGGGTGAGCAGTTCTTC. This gives the protein CASSDRSWGGEQFF.

The chain employs TRBV9 and TRBJ2-1, with D maybe TRBD1 (5 bases). The CDR3 runs 14 residues. Trimming shortened V by 0 bases and J by 2 bases, and 6 bases separated the two germline ends. Germline V lookup: CDR1 SGDLS, CDR2 YYNGEE. The CDR3 reads CASSVEDTYNEQFF. CDR3 DNA: TGTGCCAGCAGCGTAGAGGACACCTACAATGAGCAGTTCTTC.

The chain employs TRBV7-9 and TRBJ2-7; D unresolved. This CDR3 is built from 14 residues. The V end lost 1 base, the J end lost 0 bases, and 7 bases lay between the germline ends. Germline loops: CDR1 SEHNR, CDR2 FQNEAQ (reference sequence). CDR3 in amino acids: CASSLGRSSYEQYF. The DNA for the CDR3 is TGTGCCAGCAGCTTAGGGCGGAGCTCCTACGAGCAGTACTTC.

The count of this clone is one. The V and J genes are TRBV1 and TRBJ1-5; whether TRBD1, the table's D call, matches the DNA was not checked. TRBV1 is a listed pseudogene. CDR3 length equals 18 residues. CDR3 region: CTSSQVTRDRGLSQPQHF. The CDR3 bases are TGCACCAGCAGCCAAGTAACCCGGGACAGGGGGCTTAGTCAGCCCCAGCATTTT.

The chain joins TRBV10-1 to TRBJ1-1; TRBD1 matches at 7 bases. The CDR3 covers 16 residues. After removal of 3 bases from V and 4 bases from J, the junction contained 11 bases not matched to a gene. CDR1 is WNHNN, CDR2 SYGVQD, per germline (reference sequence). The CDR3 sequence: CASSERSGGVGTEAFF. DNA of the CDR3: TGCGCCAGCAGTGAACGGTCAGGGGGTGTCGGCACTGAAGCTTTCTTT.

The J gene is TRBJ2-2, the V gene TRBV7-2; 10 nucleotides line up with TRBD2. V lost 0 bases and J lost 7; bases outside the gene matches: 8. Germline assignment: CDR1 SGHTA and CDR2 FQGNSA. The CDR3 contains 17 residues. As DNA, the CDR3 is TGTGCCAGCAGCTTAGCGAAAGCGGGGGGGCCCGGCGGGGAGCTGTTTTTT. It encodes CASSLAKAGGPGGELFF.

This chain uses TRBV5-1 with TRBJ1-5, with D tentatively TRBD1 (5 bases). V was clipped by 3 bases and J by 8 bases, with 15 bases between them. CDR1 and CDR2 (germline): SGHRS, YFSETQ. The CDR3 covers 14 residues. The CDR3 protein is CASSWGGLEEPQHF. CDR3 sequence (DNA): TGCGCCAGCAGCTGGGGGGGTCTGGAGGAGCCCCAGCATTTT.